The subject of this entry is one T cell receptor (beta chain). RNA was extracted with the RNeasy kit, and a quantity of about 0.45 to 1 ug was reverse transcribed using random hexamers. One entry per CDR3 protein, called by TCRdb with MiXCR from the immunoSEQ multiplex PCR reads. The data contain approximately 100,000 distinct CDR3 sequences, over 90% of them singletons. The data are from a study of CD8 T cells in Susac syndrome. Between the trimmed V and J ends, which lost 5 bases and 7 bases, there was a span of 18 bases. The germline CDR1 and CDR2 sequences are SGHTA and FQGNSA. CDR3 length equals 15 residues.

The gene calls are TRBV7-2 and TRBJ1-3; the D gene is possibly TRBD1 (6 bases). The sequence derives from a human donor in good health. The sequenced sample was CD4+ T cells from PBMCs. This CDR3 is CASSPTGALGNTIYF. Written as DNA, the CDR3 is TGTGCCAGCAGCCCGACGGGGGCCCTGGGGAACACCATATATTTT.